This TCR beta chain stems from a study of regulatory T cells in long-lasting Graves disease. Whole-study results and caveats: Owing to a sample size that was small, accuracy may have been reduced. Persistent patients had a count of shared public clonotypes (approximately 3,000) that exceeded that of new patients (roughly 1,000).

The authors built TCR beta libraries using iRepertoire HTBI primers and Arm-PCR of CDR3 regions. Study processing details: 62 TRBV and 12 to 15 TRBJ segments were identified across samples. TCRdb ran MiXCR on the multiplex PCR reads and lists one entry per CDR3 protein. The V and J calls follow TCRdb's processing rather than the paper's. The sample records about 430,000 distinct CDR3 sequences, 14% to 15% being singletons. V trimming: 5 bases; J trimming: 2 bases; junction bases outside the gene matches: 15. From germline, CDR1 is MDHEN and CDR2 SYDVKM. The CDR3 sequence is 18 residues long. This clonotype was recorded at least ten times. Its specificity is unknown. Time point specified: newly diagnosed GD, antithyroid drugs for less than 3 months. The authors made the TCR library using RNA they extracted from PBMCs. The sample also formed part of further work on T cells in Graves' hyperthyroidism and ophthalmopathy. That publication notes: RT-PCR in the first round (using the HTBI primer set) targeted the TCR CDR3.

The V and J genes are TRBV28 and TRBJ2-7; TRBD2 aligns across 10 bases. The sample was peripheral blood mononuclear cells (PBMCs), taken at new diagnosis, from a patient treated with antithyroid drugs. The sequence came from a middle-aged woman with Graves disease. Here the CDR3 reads CASSTSWGTSGTPYEQYF. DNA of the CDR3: TGTGCCAGCAGTACTTCCTGGGGAACTAGCGGGACTCCCTACGAGCAGTACTTC.